The entry that follows covers one T cell receptor (beta chain) sequence. The data were produced by immunoSEQ multiplex PCR, yet TCRdb's version contains in-frame clones alone and is incomplete. The table shows some 200,000 clones, with 80% to 90% occurring only once. This sample was included in a study of blood T cell repertoires in COVID-19. Study information: Both acute and convalescent COVID-19 samples were obtained from the United States, Italy and Spain.

CDR1 is MNHEY, CDR2 SVGAGI, per germline. CDR3 length: 15 amino acids. V was clipped by 5 bases and J by 0 bases, with 13 bases between them. The TCR originated in a man under 40 with active or convalescent COVID-19. J is TRBJ1-1 and V is TRBV6-5; D might be TRBD1 (6 bases). The source material was peripheral blood. The CDR3 is CASSTSGDMNTEAFF. Written as DNA, the CDR3 is TGTGCCAGCAGTACTTCTGGGGACATGAACACTGAAGCTTTCTTT.